A selection of T cell receptor beta chains follows, all from one sample in a study of T cells after yellow fever vaccination. TCRdb ran MiXCR on the 5' RACE reads and lists one entry per CDR3 protein. The sample yields about 340,000 distinct CDR3 sequences, approximately 4.2% seen once. The sequencing used PBMCs, collected 5 days after the yellow fever booster vaccination. These receptors originate from a man younger than 35 who received the YFV17D yellow fever vaccine. The conserved cysteine and the conserved F or W are not part of the CDR3 here. The order of the fields is D gene, clone size, J gene, V gene, CDR3 protein. The D gene is left open where the match is weak. Not all rows give a size; the values are once, few, many and, for expanded clones, a class.

d_gene: TRBD2; abundance: few; j_gene: TRBJ2-3; v_gene: TRBV5-1; CDR3aa: ASSLARLAETDTQY
d_gene: .; abundance: .; j_gene: TRBJ2-6; v_gene: TRBV3-1; CDR3aa: ASSIRASGANVLT
d_gene: TRBD1; abundance: few; j_gene: TRBJ2-1; v_gene: TRBV18; CDR3aa: ASSPLGQGRSEQF
d_gene: .; abundance: many; j_gene: TRBJ1-2; v_gene: TRBV20-1; CDR3aa: SARDTGYGYT
d_gene: .; abundance: few; j_gene: TRBJ2-5; v_gene: TRBV5-6; CDR3aa: ASSLVLKETQY
d_gene: .; abundance: few; j_gene: TRBJ2-5; v_gene: TRBV6-5; CDR3aa: ASTQAGKKETQY
d_gene: .; abundance: many; j_gene: TRBJ1-6; v_gene: TRBV20-1; CDR3aa: SAGTYNSPLH
d_gene: .; abundance: few; j_gene: TRBJ2-3; v_gene: TRBV20-1; CDR3aa: SALRTSTDTQY
d_gene: .; abundance: .; j_gene: TRBJ2-5; v_gene: TRBV14; CDR3aa: ASSYNPGETQY
d_gene: .; abundance: .; j_gene: TRBJ2-5; v_gene: TRBV5-5; CDR3aa: ASSRALRILQETQY
d_gene: .; abundance: many; j_gene: TRBJ2-7; v_gene: TRBV4-2; CDR3aa: ASSQVREKAYEQY
d_gene: .; abundance: .; j_gene: TRBJ1-1; v_gene: TRBV5-1; CDR3aa: ASRGGSVRAEAF
d_gene: .; abundance: many; j_gene: TRBJ1-4; v_gene: TRBV7-9; CDR3aa: ASSVTGQLF
d_gene: .; abundance: many; j_gene: TRBJ1-1; v_gene: TRBV28; CDR3aa: ASILRGSPMNTEAF
d_gene: TRBD2; abundance: many; j_gene: TRBJ2-5; v_gene: TRBV6-5; CDR3aa: ASSTWVAGDRGETQY
d_gene: .; abundance: many; j_gene: TRBJ2-5; v_gene: TRBV6-6; CDR3aa: ASSSQGRETQY
d_gene: .; abundance: few; j_gene: TRBJ1-4; v_gene: TRBV18; CDR3aa: ASSPVQFATNEKLF
d_gene: .; abundance: .; j_gene: TRBJ2-1; v_gene: TRBV5-5; CDR3aa: ASSLFMEGHRQF
d_gene: TRBD2; abundance: .; j_gene: TRBJ2-3; v_gene: TRBV7-2; CDR3aa: ASSLGLAGGAPY
d_gene: TRBD2; abundance: .; j_gene: TRBJ2-3; v_gene: TRBV30; CDR3aa: ACPIAGGSTDTQY
d_gene: .; abundance: many; j_gene: TRBJ1-1; v_gene: TRBV6-1; CDR3aa: ASGGNTNTEAF
d_gene: .; abundance: few; j_gene: TRBJ1-4; v_gene: TRBV5-1; CDR3aa: ASSRGPRDEKLF
d_gene: .; abundance: few; j_gene: TRBJ1-4; v_gene: TRBV21-1; CDR3aa: ASSKERQVPNEKLF
d_gene: .; abundance: .; j_gene: TRBJ1-6; v_gene: TRBV6-5; CDR3aa: ASSYSYRGGSPLH
d_gene: .; abundance: many; j_gene: TRBJ2-2; v_gene: TRBV18; CDR3aa: ASSPRAAANTGELF
d_gene: .; abundance: few; j_gene: TRBJ2-3; v_gene: TRBV6-1; CDR3aa: ASSETGVVSTDTQY
d_gene: TRBD2; abundance: few; j_gene: TRBJ2-5; v_gene: TRBV5-6; CDR3aa: ASSFGLAGGSKTQY
d_gene: .; abundance: few; j_gene: TRBJ1-1; v_gene: TRBV6-6; CDR3aa: ASSYFLQEDTEAF
d_gene: .; abundance: .; j_gene: TRBJ1-6; v_gene: TRBV7-9; CDR3aa: ASSGRGGAGNSPLH
d_gene: .; abundance: many; j_gene: TRBJ1-2; v_gene: TRBV7-2; CDR3aa: ASSLTPHGGYT
d_gene: .; abundance: .; j_gene: TRBJ1-5; v_gene: TRBV7-9; CDR3aa: ASSLGGIQPQH
d_gene: TRBD1; abundance: .; j_gene: TRBJ2-7; v_gene: TRBV9; CDR3aa: ASSPGTGNEQY
d_gene: .; abundance: .; j_gene: TRBJ1-2; v_gene: TRBV5-1; CDR3aa: ASSSPGFNGYT
d_gene: TRBD2; abundance: few; j_gene: TRBJ2-3; v_gene: TRBV3-1; CDR3aa: ASSFSGTTDTQY
d_gene: .; abundance: .; j_gene: TRBJ1-4; v_gene: TRBV9; CDR3aa: ASSVDGRSATNEKLF
d_gene: TRBD1; abundance: many; j_gene: TRBJ2-3; v_gene: TRBV7-3; CDR3aa: ASSLQGASSDTQY
d_gene: .; abundance: few; j_gene: TRBJ2-3; v_gene: TRBV10-3; CDR3aa: AISDSGQKGTDTQY
d_gene: .; abundance: .; j_gene: TRBJ1-2; v_gene: TRBV5-1; CDR3aa: ASSQLPPADGYT
d_gene: .; abundance: .; j_gene: TRBJ1-2; v_gene: TRBV20-1; CDR3aa: SANRAVDYGYT
d_gene: .; abundance: many; j_gene: TRBJ2-1; v_gene: TRBV6-5; CDR3aa: ASSYSARNEQF
d_gene: .; abundance: few; j_gene: TRBJ2-3; v_gene: TRBV6-2/TRBV6-3; CDR3aa: ASTISRSPTDTQY
d_gene: .; abundance: few; j_gene: TRBJ1-6; v_gene: TRBV5-1; CDR3aa: ASNPTSSYNSPLH
d_gene: .; abundance: few; j_gene: TRBJ2-3; v_gene: TRBV5-1; CDR3aa: ASSSTSKRGTDTQY
d_gene: TRBD2; abundance: .; j_gene: TRBJ2-5; v_gene: TRBV5-1; CDR3aa: ASSLFPSGDQETQY
d_gene: .; abundance: few; j_gene: TRBJ1-1; v_gene: TRBV29-1; CDR3aa: SVKIHENTEAF
d_gene: .; abundance: .; j_gene: TRBJ1-1; v_gene: TRBV20-1; CDR3aa: SARIGTRNTEAF
d_gene: .; abundance: .; j_gene: TRBJ1-5; v_gene: TRBV5-1; CDR3aa: ASSLGSYQPQH
d_gene: .; abundance: few; j_gene: TRBJ1-4; v_gene: TRBV7-2; CDR3aa: ASSSPGRINEKLF
d_gene: .; abundance: few; j_gene: TRBJ1-4; v_gene: TRBV15; CDR3aa: ATSSGTSDEKLF
d_gene: .; abundance: .; j_gene: TRBJ1-4; v_gene: TRBV7-9; CDR3aa: ASSRSDRKLF
d_gene: TRBD1; abundance: many; j_gene: TRBJ2-6; v_gene: TRBV7-2; CDR3aa: ASSLDGTGRAGANVLT
d_gene: .; abundance: many; j_gene: TRBJ2-7; v_gene: TRBV20-1; CDR3aa: SARPGARSYEQY
d_gene: TRBD1; abundance: few; j_gene: TRBJ2-1; v_gene: TRBV7-9; CDR3aa: ASSSSGTGVPF
d_gene: .; abundance: many; j_gene: TRBJ2-1; v_gene: TRBV9; CDR3aa: ASSPPPGGYNEQF
d_gene: TRBD2; abundance: many; j_gene: TRBJ2-3; v_gene: TRBV29-1; CDR3aa: SVEGSRGTDTQY